This TCR beta chain is drawn from a study of OX40 agonist ivuxolimab in advanced cancers. Study-level information: People in dose escalation had one of these cancers: hepatocellular carcinoma, melanoma, renal cell or head and neck cancer. Three patients, one with hepatocellular carcinoma and two with cutaneous melanoma, responded partially. Regarding the study as a whole: Nonresponders, in some cases, also had low normalized T-cell clonal expansion.

Here immunoSEQ multiplex PCR was the method, and the copy in TCRdb shows in-frame clones only, minus some. The sample shows more than 10,000 clones, less than 85% of them seen only once. Germline CDR1 reads SGHDT; CDR2 reads YYEEEE. The CDR3 totals 12 residues. Trimming took off 5 bases at V and 6 bases at J, with 12 bases between the two ends. This clone was seen a few times. As yet, its antigen is unknown. The source material was CD4+ or CD8+ T cells sorted from blood, sampled in a trial of the OX40 agonist ivuxolimab. The chain has TRBV5-6 and TRBJ2-7, with D possibly called TRBD1 or TRBD2 (5 bases each). The receptor was isolated from an adult with an advanced solid tumor such as melanoma, head and neck, liver or kidney cancer. The CDR3 sequence is CASRLGTAEQYF. CDR3 DNA: TGTGCCAGCAGACTTGGGACCGCCGAGCAGTACTTC.